The clone carrying this TCR beta chain was counted only a few times. Its antigen is unidentified. TCR beta CDR3 regions were amplified from RNA. TCR CDR3 regions were first amplified by RT-PCR with HTBI primers. TCRdb recomputed calls from the multiplex PCR reads with MiXCR, one row per CDR3 protein. The table lists about 840,000 distinct CDR3 sequences, 38% of them singletons. The data derive from a study of T cells in Graves' hyperthyroidism and ophthalmopathy. Overall study context: Peripheral blood specimens were obtained at initial diagnosis, prior to any treatment.

Participants, patients aged 18 to 65, had newly diagnosed hyperthyroidism with a duration under 2 months. Exclusion of a patient resulted from uncontrolled infection, other autoimmune disease, pregnancy or lactation. Study-wide results and caveats: Onset of ophthalmopathy came a median about 6.5 months after the model predicted it.

The receptor comes from a young man with Graves' hyperthyroidism. Specimen: blood.

The CDR3 region has the DNA TGTGCCAGCAGCGTAGACGGCGGGGGGGTTCGTCGGCAAGAGACCCAGTACTTC. Its translation is CASSVDGGGVRRQETQYF. The chain recombines TRBV9 with TRBJ2-5, with TRBD2 matching 9 bases. CDR1 SGDLS and CDR2 YYNGEE come from the germline V gene. This CDR3 is built from 18 residues. V lost 0 bases and J lost 2; bases outside the gene matches: 11.